Listed below are T cell receptor beta chains from one sample, sequenced in a study of blood T cells in healthy people across ages. TCRdb re-called the 5' RACE reads through MiXCR, storing one row per CDR3 protein. The data contain about 1.4 million distinct CDR3 sequences, approximately 59% of them singletons. The sequenced material came from blood. The receptors shown here come from a man between 18 and 35 years old in good health. Each CDR3 is given with its conserved first and last residue. The D gene is left open where the match is weak. Some rows have no size entry. The others give once, few or many, or a class for an expanded clone.

J gene: TRBJ2-7
D gene: TRBD1
V gene: TRBV20-1
clone size: -
CDR3 protein: CNARVPRDRDEQYF
CDR3 DNA: TGCAATGCTAGAGTACCCCGGGACAGGGACGAGCAGTACTTC

J gene: TRBJ1-1
D gene: -
V gene: TRBV29-1
clone size: -
CDR3 protein: CSVRRYTEAFF
CDR3 DNA: TGCAGCGTCCGACGGTACACTGAAGCTTTCTTT

J gene: TRBJ2-3
D gene: TRBD1
V gene: TRBV2
clone size: -
CDR3 protein: CASSEGDRRADTQYF
CDR3 DNA: TGTGCCAGCAGTGAAGGGGACAGACGGGCAGATACGCAGTATTTT

J gene: TRBJ2-5
D gene: TRBD1
V gene: TRBV30
clone size: -
CDR3 protein: CAWTTGTGDQETQYF
CDR3 DNA: TGTGCCTGGACTACCGGGACAGGGGATCAAGAGACCCAGTACTTC

J gene: TRBJ2-4
D gene: -
V gene: TRBV14
clone size: few
CDR3 protein: CASSPFQGGAKNIQYF
CDR3 DNA: TGTGCCAGCAGCCCCTTCCAGGGGGGCGCCAAAAACATTCAGTACTTC

J gene: TRBJ2-1
D gene: TRBD2
V gene: TRBV5-1
clone size: -
CDR3 protein: CASSRGDYGNEQFF
CDR3 DNA: TGCGCCAGCAGCCGGGGGGACTACGGCAATGAGCAGTTCTTC

J gene: TRBJ2-5
D gene: -
V gene: TRBV4-1
clone size: -
CDR3 protein: CASSQRDPGTQYF
CDR3 DNA: TGCGCCAGCAGCCAGAGGGATCCGGGGACCCAGTACTTC

J gene: TRBJ2-3
D gene: -
V gene: TRBV7-2
clone size: -
CDR3 protein: CASSWAPTDTQYF
CDR3 DNA: TGTGCCAGCAGCTGGGCTCCCACAGATACGCAGTATTTT

J gene: TRBJ2-7
D gene: -
V gene: TRBV12-3/TRBV12-4
clone size: once
CDR3 protein: CASNHTGKGFYEQYF
CDR3 DNA: TGTGCCAGCAATCACACAGGGAAGGGGTTCTACGAGCAGTACTTC

J gene: TRBJ2-7
D gene: -
V gene: TRBV7-9
clone size: few
CDR3 protein: CAGGGTTYEQYF
CDR3 DNA: TGTGCCGGTGGCGGGACGACCTACGAGCAGTACTTC

J gene: TRBJ2-2
D gene: TRBD2
V gene: TRBV12-3/TRBV12-4
clone size: few
CDR3 protein: CASNEAGAGELFF
CDR3 DNA: TGTGCCAGCAACGAGGCGGGGGCCGGGGAGCTGTTTTTT

J gene: TRBJ2-3
D gene: TRBD2
V gene: TRBV20-1
clone size: once
CDR3 protein: CSAPAGADTQYF
CDR3 DNA: TGCAGTGCTCCGGCGGGGGCAGATACGCAGTATTTT

J gene: TRBJ2-7
D gene: -
V gene: TRBV27
clone size: -
CDR3 protein: CASSPLAYRATDKAPDEQYF
CDR3 DNA: TGTGCCAGCAGCCCCCTGGCATACCGAGCAACGGATAAGGCCCCTGACGAGCAGTACTTC

J gene: TRBJ2-3
D gene: -
V gene: TRBV7-9
clone size: -
CDR3 protein: CASSPNKDGRTDTQYF
CDR3 DNA: TGTGCCAGCAGCCCTAACAAGGACGGCCGCACAGATACGCAGTATTTT

J gene: TRBJ2-1
D gene: -
V gene: TRBV7-2
clone size: few
CDR3 protein: CASSSHRGQSSYNEQFF
CDR3 DNA: TGTGCCAGCAGCTCACACCGGGGCCAGAGCTCCTACAATGAGCAGTTCTTC

J gene: TRBJ1-5
D gene: -
V gene: TRBV2
clone size: -
CDR3 protein: CASMGLLGSAQHF
CDR3 DNA: TGTGCCAGCATGGGACTGCTAGGCTCGGCCCAGCATTTT

J gene: TRBJ2-3
D gene: TRBD2
V gene: TRBV4-2
clone size: -
CDR3 protein: CASSQERLAVSTDTQYF
CDR3 DNA: TGTGCCAGCAGCCAAGAGAGACTAGCAGTCAGCACAGATACGCAGTATTTT

J gene: TRBJ2-4
D gene: -
V gene: TRBV6-2/TRBV6-3
clone size: -
CDR3 protein: CASNFVPEHIQYF
CDR3 DNA: TGTGCCAGCAACTTTGTCCCAGAACACATTCAGTACTTC

J gene: TRBJ2-7
D gene: TRBD2
V gene: TRBV2
clone size: -
CDR3 protein: CASRKLAGDEQYF
CDR3 DNA: TGTGCCAGCAGGAAACTAGCGGGAGACGAGCAGTACTTC

J gene: TRBJ2-1
D gene: -
V gene: TRBV5-1
clone size: -
CDR3 protein: CASSPTTGGGRFEQFF
CDR3 DNA: TGCGCCAGCAGCCCGACCACAGGGGGCGGGAGGTTTGAGCAGTTCTTC

J gene: TRBJ2-3
D gene: -
V gene: TRBV10-3
clone size: -
CDR3 protein: CAIRGDSSTDTQYF
CDR3 DNA: TGTGCAATCAGAGGGGACTCGAGCACAGATACGCAGTATTTT

J gene: TRBJ2-1
D gene: TRBD1
V gene: TRBV12-3/TRBV12-4
clone size: -
CDR3 protein: CASSLATGGNEQFF
CDR3 DNA: TGTGCCAGCAGCTTAGCGACAGGGGGCAATGAGCAGTTCTTC

J gene: TRBJ2-7
D gene: -
V gene: TRBV5-1
clone size: -
CDR3 protein: CANSGPQKDEQYF
CDR3 DNA: TGCGCCAACAGCGGGCCTCAGAAAGACGAGCAGTACTTC

J gene: TRBJ2-5
D gene: TRBD2
V gene: TRBV2
clone size: -
CDR3 protein: CASGASGRETQYF
CDR3 DNA: TGTGCCAGCGGGGCTAGCGGGAGGGAGACCCAGTACTTC

J gene: TRBJ2-7
D gene: TRBD1
V gene: TRBV6-6
clone size: -
CDR3 protein: CASSYGTGVSEQYF
CDR3 DNA: TGTGCCAGCAGTTACGGGACAGGGGTTTCCGAGCAGTACTTC

J gene: TRBJ2-2
D gene: -
V gene: TRBV7-9
clone size: -
CDR3 protein: CASSFMNTGELFF
CDR3 DNA: TGTGCCAGCAGCTTTATGAACACCGGGGAGCTGTTTTTT

J gene: TRBJ2-3
D gene: TRBD2
V gene: TRBV7-9
clone size: -
CDR3 protein: CASSSGLGGSPDTQYF
CDR3 DNA: TGTGCCAGCAGTTCTGGGTTGGGCGGGAGCCCAGATACGCAGTATTTT

J gene: TRBJ1-1
D gene: -
V gene: TRBV11-2
clone size: -
CDR3 protein: CASSLGVQGLNTEAFF
CDR3 DNA: TGTGCCAGCAGCCTAGGCGTTCAGGGACTGAACACTGAAGCTTTCTTT

J gene: TRBJ2-1
D gene: -
V gene: TRBV9
clone size: -
CDR3 protein: CASSVRTMSSYNEQFF
CDR3 DNA: TGTGCCAGCAGCGTAAGGACCATGAGCTCCTACAATGAGCAGTTCTTC

J gene: TRBJ2-7
D gene: TRBD1
V gene: TRBV6-6
clone size: once
CDR3 protein: CASSPTFGQGEQYF
CDR3 DNA: TGTGCCAGCAGTCCGACCTTCGGACAGGGGGAGCAGTACTTC

J gene: TRBJ2-7
D gene: -
V gene: TRBV20-1
clone size: -
CDR3 protein: CSASTLSGNYEQYF
CDR3 DNA: TGCAGTGCTAGTACCCTCAGCGGTAACTACGAGCAGTACTTC

J gene: TRBJ2-7
D gene: -
V gene: TRBV6-2/TRBV6-3
clone size: -
CDR3 protein: CASSSRRGDIYEQYF
CDR3 DNA: TGTGCCAGCAGTTCCCGTAGGGGCGATATCTACGAGCAGTACTTC

J gene: TRBJ2-7
D gene: TRBD1
V gene: TRBV27
clone size: -
CDR3 protein: CASSLTGGGNEQYF
CDR3 DNA: TGTGCCAGCAGTTTGACAGGGGGCGGGAACGAGCAGTACTTC

J gene: TRBJ2-1
D gene: -
V gene: TRBV12-3/TRBV12-4
clone size: -
CDR3 protein: CASSSAGVGQFF
CDR3 DNA: TGTGCCAGCAGTTCCGCAGGCGTGGGGCAGTTCTTC

J gene: TRBJ2-2
D gene: TRBD2
V gene: TRBV7-6
clone size: -
CDR3 protein: CASSSAGGGGELFF
CDR3 DNA: TGTGCCAGCAGCTCAGCGGGGGGAGGCGGGGAGCTGTTTTTT

J gene: TRBJ1-1
D gene: -
V gene: TRBV20-1
clone size: -
CDR3 protein: CSALTAKRRDTEAFF
CDR3 DNA: TGCAGTGCGTTGACAGCCAAGAGAAGGGACACTGAAGCTTTCTTT

J gene: TRBJ1-4
D gene: TRBD1
V gene: TRBV12-3/TRBV12-4
clone size: few
CDR3 protein: CASSESDQGALFF
CDR3 DNA: TGTGCCAGCAGCGAAAGCGATCAGGGGGCACTGTTTTTT

J gene: TRBJ2-2
D gene: -
V gene: TRBV4-3
clone size: -
CDR3 protein: CASSQVPGNTGELFF
CDR3 DNA: TGCGCCAGCAGCCAAGTCCCCGGGAACACCGGGGAGCTGTTTTTT

J gene: TRBJ1-5
D gene: -
V gene: TRBV12-3/TRBV12-4
clone size: -
CDR3 protein: CASSLGSRYSNQPQHF
CDR3 DNA: TGTGCCAGCAGTTTAGGATCCAGGTATAGCAATCAGCCCCAGCATTTT

J gene: TRBJ2-7
D gene: TRBD1
V gene: TRBV11-2
clone size: many
CDR3 protein: CASSLGTGFYEQYF
CDR3 DNA: TGTGCCAGCAGCTTAGGGACAGGGTTCTACGAGCAGTACTTC

J gene: TRBJ2-7
D gene: -
V gene: TRBV4-3
clone size: -
CDR3 protein: CASSQEGQGRNTQYF
CDR3 DNA: TGCGCCAGCAGCCAAGAAGGGCAGGGGCGAAACACCCAGTACTTC

J gene: TRBJ2-7
D gene: TRBD2
V gene: TRBV4-1
clone size: -
CDR3 protein: CASSQGAGVAYEQYF
CDR3 DNA: TGCGCCAGCAGCCAAGGAGCGGGAGTAGCCTACGAGCAGTACTTC

J gene: TRBJ2-1
D gene: TRBD1
V gene: TRBV20-1
clone size: -
CDR3 protein: CSAVWDSNNEQFF
CDR3 DNA: TGCAGTGCTGTTTGGGACAGCAACAATGAGCAGTTTTTC

J gene: TRBJ2-3
D gene: -
V gene: TRBV12-3/TRBV12-4
clone size: -
CDR3 protein: CASSWRPPDTQYF
CDR3 DNA: TGTGCCAGCAGTTGGAGGCCCCCAGATACGCAGTATTTT

J gene: TRBJ2-4
D gene: -
V gene: TRBV5-4
clone size: few
CDR3 protein: CASSLVGMAKNIQYF
CDR3 DNA: TGTGCCAGCAGCTTGGTCGGGATGGCCAAAAACATTCAGTACTTC

J gene: TRBJ2-5
D gene: -
V gene: TRBV6-2/TRBV6-3
clone size: -
CDR3 protein: CASSKTRVQTQYF
CDR3 DNA: TGTGCCAGCAGCAAGACCAGGGTACAGACCCAGTACTTC

J gene: TRBJ2-5
D gene: -
V gene: TRBV20-1
clone size: -
CDR3 protein: CSAPPTGTLYQETQYF
CDR3 DNA: TGCAGTGCCCCCCCTACCGGGACATTGTACCAAGAGACCCAGTACTTC

J gene: TRBJ2-2
D gene: -
V gene: TRBV6-5
clone size: -
CDR3 protein: CASRLGGSGELFF
CDR3 DNA: TGTGCCAGCAGATTAGGGGGGAGCGGGGAGCTGTTTTTT

J gene: TRBJ2-7
D gene: -
V gene: TRBV20-1
clone size: -
CDR3 protein: CSARDLQAYEQYF
CDR3 DNA: TGCAGTGCTAGAGATCTCCAAGCCTACGAGCAGTACTTC

J gene: TRBJ1-1
D gene: -
V gene: TRBV7-9
clone size: few
CDR3 protein: CASSLAQGLNTEAFF
CDR3 DNA: TGTGCCAGCAGCTTAGCCCAGGGTCTGAACACTGAAGCTTTCTTT

J gene: TRBJ2-2
D gene: -
V gene: TRBV15
clone size: -
CDR3 protein: CATSHWTGANTGELFF
CDR3 DNA: TGTGCCACCAGTCATTGGACGGGAGCGAACACCGGGGAGCTGTTTTTT

J gene: TRBJ2-5
D gene: -
V gene: TRBV27
clone size: -
CDR3 protein: CASSFLRGSGGAETQYF
CDR3 DNA: TGTGCCAGCAGTTTCTTAAGGGGATCGGGGGGCGCGGAGACCCAGTACTTC

J gene: TRBJ1-4
D gene: -
V gene: TRBV18
clone size: -
CDR3 protein: CASSRRGGPVNEKLFF
CDR3 DNA: TGTGCCAGCTCTCGACGCGGGGGGCCGGTTAATGAAAAACTGTTTTTT

J gene: TRBJ2-2
D gene: -
V gene: TRBV28
clone size: -
CDR3 protein: CASSLSQGRPNTGELFF
CDR3 DNA: TGTGCCAGCAGTTTGAGTCAGGGGAGGCCGAACACCGGGGAGCTGTTTTTT

J gene: TRBJ1-1
D gene: -
V gene: TRBV6-5
clone size: -
CDR3 protein: CASMARVATEAFF
CDR3 DNA: TGTGCCAGCATGGCCAGGGTGGCCACTGAAGCTTTCTTT

J gene: TRBJ2-5
D gene: TRBD2
V gene: TRBV4-2
clone size: few
CDR3 protein: CASSPSTSGGPMGTQYF
CDR3 DNA: TGTGCCAGCAGCCCCTCGACTAGCGGGGGGCCCATGGGGACCCAGTACTTC